This T cell receptor (beta chain) was profiled in a study of metastatic and nonmetastatic thyroid tumors. TCRdb re-called the PCR reads through MiXCR. The table lists approximately 31,000 clones, roughly a fifth of them singletons. By frequency in the sample, this clone is medium-sized (0.01 to 0.1%). The germline V gene has CDR1 MNHNS and CDR2 SASEGT. V lost 9 bases and J lost 4; bases outside the gene matches: 4. The CDR3 has 13 amino acids. Every patient was untreated before thyroid surgery. This TCR was recovered from a female donor with papillary thyroid cancer or a benign thyroid nodule (not recorded which). Some clones in this sample may be carry-over from other donors' samples. Sequenced material: blood. The chain is built from TRBV6-1 and TRBJ2-1, with 9 bases that match TRBD2. The CDR3 spells CASLAGGYNEQFF. The CDR3, as DNA: TGTGCCAGTCTGGCGGGGGGGTACAATGAGCAGTTCTTC.